The clone carrying this T cell receptor (beta chain) was recorded at least ten times. The sample belongs to a study of Graves' ophthalmopathy and Graves' hyperthyroidism. About the study: Peripheral blood (taken before any treatment) was collected at initial diagnosis.

Investigators amplified TCR beta CDR3 regions from RNA transcripts. An initial RT-PCR round employing HTBI primers preceded a second-round multiplex PCR. TCRdb independently ran MiXCR on the multiplex PCR reads; one entry per CDR3 protein. The sample shows 350,000 to 400,000 distinct CDR3 sequences, about 17% of them seen only once. Exclusion covered patients with other autoimmune diseases or uncontrolled infections (as well as pregnancy or lactation). Out of roughly 9.3 ml of fresh peripheral blood, PBMCs were obtained. The CDR3 is 14 amino acids. Trimming removed 1 base at V and 2 bases at J, with 11 bases between. Germline lookup yields CDR1 GTSNPN and CDR2 SVGIG (reference sequence).

The sequence was collected from a woman younger than 35 with Graves' ophthalmopathy. Input material: peripheral blood. The chain uses TRBV30 and TRBJ1-1, with unresolved D. CDR3 nucleotides: TGTGCCTGGAGTGGGATGTGGGCTAACACTGAAGCTTTCTTT. It yields the protein CAWSGMWANTEAFF.